The clone carrying this T cell receptor beta chain appeared a few times. The Seattle patients joined while their infection was active and were tracked longitudinally afterward. The source of the sample is a study of blood T cell repertoires in COVID-19. Turning to the study itself: Both acute and convalescent COVID-19 samples were obtained from the United States, Italy and Spain. PBMCs, B-cell-depleted T cells, or T cells were the source of the cDNA or gDNA that made up the material.

Authors' data handling: Amplifying reference gene primers gave estimates of nucleated cell counts. Sequencing used immunoSEQ multiplex PCR; TCRdb keeps in-frame clones, though not all of them. For V, J and clone size, that table is used; D and trimming come from the DNA. This sample has 180,000 or so clones; over 70% occur once, and the top ten carry about 7%. The CDR3 is 16 residues long. Looked up from germline, CDR1 is MNHEY and CDR2 is SMNVEV (reference sequence). The J segment lost 2 bases and the V segment lost 2 bases, leaving 5 bases of the junction unmatched. The genes are TRBV27 and TRBJ2-3, with 9 nucleotides matching TRBD2. The clonotype comes from a woman aged 40 to 50 with COVID-19, enrolled during active disease. The specimen was peripheral blood. DNA of the CDR3: TGTGCCAGCAGTTTAAAGAGCGGGAGGATCACAGATACGCAGTATTTT. Its protein product is CASSLKSGRITDTQYF.